The clone carrying this TCR beta chain was counted a few times. Its specificity is not known. Individual cDNA molecules each received unique molecular identifiers attached to them. TCRdb reanalysed the 5' RACE reads using MiXCR and keeps one entry per CDR3 protein. The sample holds around 65,000 distinct CDR3 sequences, around 12% seen once. These data originate in a study of early T cells in non-severe SARS-CoV-2 infection. Study details: Sequencing input comprised bulk RNA from unsorted whole blood; chain pairing was not available. Findings and caveats of the study: Clonotype matching in VDJdb favored anti-spike CD8 responses and did not capture private and CD4 specificities.

V lost 3 bases, J lost 0 bases, and 6 bases stayed unmatched. This CDR3 region has 16 residues. The germline gives CDR1 SGHTA, CDR2 FQGNSA. This sample comprised whole blood, obtained at baseline. The chain has TRBV7-2 and TRBJ2-3, with 7 bases identical to TRBD1. This TCR came from an adult who was a healthcare worker with PCR-confirmed SARS-CoV-2 infection or an uninfected control (not recorded which). The CDR3: CASSFFGTASTDTQYF. CDR3 coding DNA: TGTGCCAGCAGCTTTTTCGGGACAGCTAGCACAGATACGCAGTATTTT.